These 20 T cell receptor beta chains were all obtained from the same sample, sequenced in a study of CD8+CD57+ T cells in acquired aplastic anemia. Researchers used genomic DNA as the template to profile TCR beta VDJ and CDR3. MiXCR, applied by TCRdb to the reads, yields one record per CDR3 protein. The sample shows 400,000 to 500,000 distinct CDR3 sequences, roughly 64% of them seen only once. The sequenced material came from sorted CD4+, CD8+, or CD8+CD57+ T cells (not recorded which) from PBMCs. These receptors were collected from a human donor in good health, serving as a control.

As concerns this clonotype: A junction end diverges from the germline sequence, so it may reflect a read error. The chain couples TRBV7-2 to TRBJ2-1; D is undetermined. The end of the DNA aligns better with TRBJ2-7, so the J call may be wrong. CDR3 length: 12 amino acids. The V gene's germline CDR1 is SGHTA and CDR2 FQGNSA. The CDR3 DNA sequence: TGTGCCAGCAGTGAAGGGTGGTACGTGCAGTACTTC. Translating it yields CASSEGWYVQYF.

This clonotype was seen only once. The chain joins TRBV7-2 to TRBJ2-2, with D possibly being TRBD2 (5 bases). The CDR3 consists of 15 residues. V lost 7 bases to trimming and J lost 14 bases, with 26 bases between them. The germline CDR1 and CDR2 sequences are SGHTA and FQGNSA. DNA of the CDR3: TGTGCCAGCAACCTAGCAAGCCAAGAGACCCAGGACCTGTTTTTT. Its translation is CASNLASQETQDLFF.

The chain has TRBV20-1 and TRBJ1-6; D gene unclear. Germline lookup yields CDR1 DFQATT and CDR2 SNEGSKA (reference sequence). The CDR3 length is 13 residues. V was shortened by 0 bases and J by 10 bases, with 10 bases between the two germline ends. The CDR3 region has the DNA TGCAGTGCTAGAGATTGGGCCCTATCACCCCTCCACTTT. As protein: CSARDWALSPLHF.

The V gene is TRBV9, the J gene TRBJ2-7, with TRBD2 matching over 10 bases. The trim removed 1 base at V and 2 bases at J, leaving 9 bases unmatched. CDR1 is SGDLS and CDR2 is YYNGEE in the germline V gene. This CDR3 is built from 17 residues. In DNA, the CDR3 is TGTGCCAGCAGCGTAACAGCGCCGAGCGGGGGGGCCTACGAGCAGTACTTC. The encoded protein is CASSVTAPSGGAYEQYF.

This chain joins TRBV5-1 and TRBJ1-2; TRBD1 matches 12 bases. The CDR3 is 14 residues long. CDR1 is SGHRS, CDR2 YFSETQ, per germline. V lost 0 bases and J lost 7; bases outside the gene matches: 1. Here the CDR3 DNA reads TGCGCCAGCAGCTTGGCGGGACAGGGGGCTGGCTACACCTTC. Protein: CASSLAGQGAGYTF.

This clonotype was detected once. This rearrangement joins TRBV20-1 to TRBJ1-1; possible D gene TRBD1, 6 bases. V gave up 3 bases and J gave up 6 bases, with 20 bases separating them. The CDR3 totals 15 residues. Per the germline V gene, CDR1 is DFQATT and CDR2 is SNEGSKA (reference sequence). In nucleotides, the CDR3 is TGCAGTGCTAGGACCGGTCAGGGGTTTTTTGCTGAAGCTTTCTTT. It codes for CSARTGQGFFAEAFF.

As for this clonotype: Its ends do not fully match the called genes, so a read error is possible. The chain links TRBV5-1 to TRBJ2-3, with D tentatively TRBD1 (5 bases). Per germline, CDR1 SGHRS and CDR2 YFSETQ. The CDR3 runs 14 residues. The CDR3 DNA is TGCGCCGCCAGCTGGAGTTTGGGCACAGGTACGCAGTATTTT. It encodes CAASWSLGTGTQYF. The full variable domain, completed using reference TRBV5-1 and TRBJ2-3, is KAGVTQTPRYLIKTRGQQVTLSCSPISGHRSVSWYQQTPGQGLQFLFEYFSETQRNKGNFPGRFSGRQFSNSRSEMNVSTLELGDSALYLCAASWSLGTGTQYFGPGTRLTVL.

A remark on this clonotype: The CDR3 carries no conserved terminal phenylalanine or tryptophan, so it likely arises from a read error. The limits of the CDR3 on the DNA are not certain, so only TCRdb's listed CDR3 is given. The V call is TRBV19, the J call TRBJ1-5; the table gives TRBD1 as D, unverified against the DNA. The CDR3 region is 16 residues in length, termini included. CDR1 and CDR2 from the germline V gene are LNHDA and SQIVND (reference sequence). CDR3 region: CASSSTGSTNEKLLFV.

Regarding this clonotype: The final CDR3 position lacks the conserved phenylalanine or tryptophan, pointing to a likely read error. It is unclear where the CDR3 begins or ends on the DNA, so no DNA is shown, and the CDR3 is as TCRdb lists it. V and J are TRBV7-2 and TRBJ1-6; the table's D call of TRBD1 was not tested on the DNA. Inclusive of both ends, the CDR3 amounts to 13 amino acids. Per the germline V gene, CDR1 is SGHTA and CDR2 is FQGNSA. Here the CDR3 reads CASSDGDRRRNTI.

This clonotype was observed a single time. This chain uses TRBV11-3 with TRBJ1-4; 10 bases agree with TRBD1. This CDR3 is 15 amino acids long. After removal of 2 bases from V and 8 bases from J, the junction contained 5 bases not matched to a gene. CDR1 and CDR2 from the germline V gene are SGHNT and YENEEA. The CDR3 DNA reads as TGTGCCAGCAGCTTATCAGACAGGGGGCGGGAAAAACTGTTTTTT. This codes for CASSLSDRGREKLFF.

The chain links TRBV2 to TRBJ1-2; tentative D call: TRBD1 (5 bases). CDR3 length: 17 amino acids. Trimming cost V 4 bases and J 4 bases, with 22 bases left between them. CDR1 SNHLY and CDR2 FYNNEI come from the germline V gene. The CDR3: CASSGGAGEGGVYGYTF. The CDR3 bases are TGTGCCAGCAGTGGTGGGGCCGGGGAGGGTGGGGTCTATGGCTACACCTTC.

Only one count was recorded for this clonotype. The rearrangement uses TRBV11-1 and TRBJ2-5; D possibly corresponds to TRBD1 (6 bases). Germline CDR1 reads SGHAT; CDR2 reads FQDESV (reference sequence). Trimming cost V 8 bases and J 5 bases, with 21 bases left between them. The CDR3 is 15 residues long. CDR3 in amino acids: CASRHYGGAQETQYF. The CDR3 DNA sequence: TGTGCCAGCCGCCATTATGGGGGCGCTCAGGAGACCCAGTACTTC.

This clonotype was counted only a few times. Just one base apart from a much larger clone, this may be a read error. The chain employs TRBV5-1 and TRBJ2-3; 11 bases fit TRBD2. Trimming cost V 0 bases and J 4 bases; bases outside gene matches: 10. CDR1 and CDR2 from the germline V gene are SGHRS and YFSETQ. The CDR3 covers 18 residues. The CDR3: CASSLEGTSGGRADTQYF. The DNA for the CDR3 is TGCGCCAGCAGCTTGGAGGGGACTAGCGGCGGGCGGGCAGATACGCAGTATTTT.

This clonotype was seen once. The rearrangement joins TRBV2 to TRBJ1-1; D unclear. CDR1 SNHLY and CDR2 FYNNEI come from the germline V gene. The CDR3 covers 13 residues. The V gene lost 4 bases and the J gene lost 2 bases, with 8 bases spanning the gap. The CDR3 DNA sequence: TGTGCCAGCAGTGTTTTACAAAACACTGAAGCTTTCTTT. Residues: CASSVLQNTEAFF.

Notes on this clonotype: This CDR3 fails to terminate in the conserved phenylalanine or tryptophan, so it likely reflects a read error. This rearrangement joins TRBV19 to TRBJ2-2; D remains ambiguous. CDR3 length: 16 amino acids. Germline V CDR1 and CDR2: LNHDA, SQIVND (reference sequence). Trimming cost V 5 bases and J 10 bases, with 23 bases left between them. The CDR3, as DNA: TGTGCCAGTAGTTCTGGCCGCCGCCCGAACACCCAGGAGCTGTTTCTT. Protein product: CASSSGRRPNTQELFL.

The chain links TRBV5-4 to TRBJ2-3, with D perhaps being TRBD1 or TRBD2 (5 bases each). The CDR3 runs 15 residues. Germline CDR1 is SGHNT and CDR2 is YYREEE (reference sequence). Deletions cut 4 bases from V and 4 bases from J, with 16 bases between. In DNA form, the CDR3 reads TGTGCCAGCAGCGGGACGGGACGCAAGGCAGATACGCAGTATTTT. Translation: CASSGTGRKADTQYF.

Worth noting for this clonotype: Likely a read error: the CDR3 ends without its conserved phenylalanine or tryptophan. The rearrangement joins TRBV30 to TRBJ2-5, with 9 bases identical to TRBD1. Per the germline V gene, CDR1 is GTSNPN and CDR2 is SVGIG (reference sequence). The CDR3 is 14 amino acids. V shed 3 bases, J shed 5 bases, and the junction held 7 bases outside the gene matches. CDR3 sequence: CAWSPGQGWETQYS. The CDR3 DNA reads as TGTGCCTGGAGCCCCGGACAGGGGTGGGAGACCCAGTACTCC.

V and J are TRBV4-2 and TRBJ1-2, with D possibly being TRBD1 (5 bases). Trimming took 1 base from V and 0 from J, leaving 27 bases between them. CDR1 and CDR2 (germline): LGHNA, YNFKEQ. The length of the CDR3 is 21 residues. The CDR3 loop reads CASSQGSSGGSGRPANYGYTF. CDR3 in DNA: TGTGCCAGCAGCCAAGGATCCTCCGGGGGGTCAGGACGGCCAGCTAACTATGGCTACACCTTC.

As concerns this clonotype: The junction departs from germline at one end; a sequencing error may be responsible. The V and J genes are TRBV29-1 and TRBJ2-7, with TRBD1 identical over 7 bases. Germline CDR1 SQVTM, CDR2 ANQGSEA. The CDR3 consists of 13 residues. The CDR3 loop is CSVYRDSTKGDTF. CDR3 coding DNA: TGCAGCGTTTACCGGGACAGTACGAAAGGCGACACCTTC.

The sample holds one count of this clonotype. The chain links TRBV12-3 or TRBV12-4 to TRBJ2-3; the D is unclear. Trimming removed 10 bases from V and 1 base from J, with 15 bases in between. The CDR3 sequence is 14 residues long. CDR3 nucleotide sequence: TGTGCCACTTGTGGGGAAACAGGCACAGATACGCAGTATTTT. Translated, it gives CATCGETGTDTQYF.